Sequencing of this TCR beta chain was carried out in a study of OX40 agonist ivuxolimab in advanced cancers. The study in broad terms: The costimulatory receptor OX40 (CD134) was targeted by ivuxolimab, a fully human IgG2 agonistic monoclonal antibody. The point of sequencing TCRbeta in the periphery was to test whether ivuxolimab changed TCR sequence diversity and drove clonal T-cell expansion. The paper describes the monotherapy dose-escalation part (N = 52 patients) of the phase I trial of ivuxolimab. Intravenous ivuxolimab was administered to patients every 2 weeks at six dose levels: 0.01, 0.1, 0.3, 1.5, 3 and 10 mg/kg. Patients were allowed to have had prior anti-PD-1, anti-PD-L1 or anti-CTLA-4 therapy, and roughly 40% of the dose-escalation patients had been treated with checkpoint inhibitors. Partial responses occurred in three dose-escalation patients: two with cutaneous melanoma and one with hepatocellular carcinoma. Of the roughly 51 patients in dose escalation, around 20 had hepatocellular carcinoma, roughly 15 had melanoma, 9 had renal cell carcinoma and 9 had head and neck cancer. In the dose-escalation cohort, approximately 83% of patients were male, and the mean age was around 60 years with a range of about 20 to 80.

Genomic DNA was isolated from the sorted cells so that the TCRbeta CDR3 region could be sequenced. TCRbeta CDR3 regions were sequenced using the immunoSEQ Assay. Imported from immuneACCESS, the table was reduced by TCRdb to in-frame sequences with V and J called. These copies leave out some clones; in studies compared against another copy, an unresolved V gene accounts for under half, and the cause of the remainder is not known. The sample table holds about 80,000 clones, of which 85% to 90% were seen once. The leading ten clones occupy about an eighth of the sample. Patients with autoimmune disease history or receiving systemic immunosuppression were excluded from the trial. Peripheral blood for TCR sequencing was collected from all dose cohorts at baseline, on cycle 4 day 1, and on cycle 7 day 1. The samples were drawn from a first-in-human, open-label, multicenter phase I dose-escalation trial of ivuxolimab. Adults with locally advanced or metastatic head and neck squamous cell, hepatocellular, melanoma or renal cell carcinoma were enrolled in the trial. Before TCR sequencing, CD4+ T cells and CD8+ T cells were sorted from peripheral blood as separate populations.

As concerns this clone: Which antigen it targets is not known. Base-call qualities are not available, and no considerably larger clone is one nucleotide away.

Study-level results and caveats: Low levels of normalized T-cell clonal expansion were also seen in some patients who did not respond. Antigen specificity was not determined for the clonally expanded peripheral T cells. At doses of 0.1 to 3.0 mg/kg, clonal expansion of both CD4+ and CD8+ blood T cells was observed from baseline to week 6. After ivuxolimab, expanded clones were on average more numerous among CD8+ T cells than among CD4+ T cells. In the 0.1-3.0 mg/kg groups, partial responders had among the lowest normalized peripheral clonal expansion, particularly in CD8+ T cells.

The source was CD4+ or CD8+ T cells sorted from blood, collected in a trial of the OX40 agonist ivuxolimab. This sequence originates from an adult with an advanced solid tumor such as melanoma, head and neck, liver or kidney cancer.

At the DNA level, the sequence is TGTGCCAGCAGCTTAGTGGTGGCGCTCTACAATGAGCAGTTCTTC. Its protein product is CASSLVVALYNEQFF. The chain couples TRBV7-3 to TRBJ2-1, with no reliable assignment of the D segment. The CDR3, cysteine through phenylalanine, is 15 amino acids long. Here the CDR3 DNA is all that survives: 45 bases in frame from base 1. V is cut by 2 bases and J by 3 bases, and the space between the germline ends is 11 bases. CDR1 and CDR2, per the germline V gene, are SGHTA and FQGTGA.